The following is a T cell receptor (beta chain) sequence with its context. Antigen: not known. The entry originates in a study of identifying expanded T cells in peripheral blood. The germline CDR1 and CDR2 sequences are SGHAT and FQNNGV. CDR3 length: 15 residues. V gave up 3 bases and J gave up 7 bases, with 16 bases separating them. Study-wide points: Over around two and four weeks, about 16 and 20 clones changed, versus around 1.2 between replicates. Roughly two-week clone count variance significantly increased as total template count grew.

Sequencing used immunoSEQ multiplex PCR; TCRdb keeps in-frame clones, though not all of them. Of under 150,000 clones in the sample, approximately 84% were seen once. During the collection period, no donor immune events like infections were recorded. The chain is built from TRBV11-2 and TRBJ2-1; a possible D gene is TRBD1 (5 bases). The receptor's source is a person aged 18 to 70 in good health. Sequencing was done on a sample of blood. For the CDR3, the DNA is TGTGCCAGCAGCTTCGGAACCAGGGCAGGTAATGAGCAGTTCTTC. This translates into CASSFGTRAGNEQFF.